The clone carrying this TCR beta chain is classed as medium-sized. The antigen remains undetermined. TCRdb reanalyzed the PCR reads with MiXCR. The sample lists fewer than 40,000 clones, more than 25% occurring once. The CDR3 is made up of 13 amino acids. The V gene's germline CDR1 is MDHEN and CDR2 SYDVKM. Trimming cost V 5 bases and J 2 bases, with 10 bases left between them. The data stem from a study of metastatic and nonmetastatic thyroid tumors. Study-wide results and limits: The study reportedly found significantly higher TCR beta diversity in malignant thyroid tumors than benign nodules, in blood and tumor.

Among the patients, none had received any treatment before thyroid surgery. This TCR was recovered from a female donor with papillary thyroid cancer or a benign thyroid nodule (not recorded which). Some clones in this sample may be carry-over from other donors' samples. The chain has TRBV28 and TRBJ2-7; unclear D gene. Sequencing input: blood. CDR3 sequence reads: CASSKGPTYEQYF. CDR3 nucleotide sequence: TGTGCCAGCAGTAAAGGGCCTACCTACGAGCAGTACTTC.